Presented here are 31 T cell receptor beta chains from one specimen sequenced in a study of cytomegalovirus exposure and HLA in healthy donors (dated by TCRdb to the late 2010s). Library construction relied on the immunoSEQ multiplex PCR assay. Sourced from immuneACCESS, this table was stored by TCRdb with only in-frame sequences that have V and J called. A share of the clones is absent; for the studies checked, an unresolved V gene accounts for under half, and the remainder has no known explanation. Present in this sample are about 150,000 clones, just under 85% of which were seen just once. Less than 35% of the sample goes to the ten largest clones. The material sequenced was PBMCs. The receptors shown here come from a man aged 25 to 40 in good health and CMV-seropositive.

V usage is TRBV7-3 and J usage is TRBJ1-1; no firm D call. CDR3 length equals 14 residues. The germline V gene encodes CDR1 SGHTA and CDR2 FQGTGA. The V end was cut by 1 base, the J end by 4 bases, with 10 bases between. This CDR3 is CASSLNGGSTEAFF. CDR3 nucleotide sequence: TGTGCCAGCAGCTTAAACGGAGGGAGCACTGAAGCTTTCTTT.

This chain links TRBV6-4 with TRBJ2-3, with TRBD1 matching over 8 bases. CDR3 length: 15 residues. Germline CDR1 MRHNA, CDR2 SNTAGT. J lost 1 base, V lost 4 bases, and 4 bases had no gene match. CDR3 DNA sequence: TGTGCCAGCAGTGTGACAGGGGACGGCACAGATACGCAGTATTTT. Translated: CASSVTGDGTDTQYF.

The V and J genes are TRBV5-3 and TRBJ2-7, with a weak D call TRBD2 (6 bases). TRBV5-3 is classed as an ORF, of uncertain function. This CDR3 has 15 amino acids. V was pared by 2 bases and J by 4 bases, with 16 bases between. The CDR3 region is CARSFGSGQIYEQYF. The CDR3 DNA reads as TGTGCCAGAAGCTTCGGTAGCGGACAAATATACGAGCAGTACTTC.

This sequence joins TRBV9 and TRBJ1-4; the match to TRBD1 covers 10 bases. CDR1 is SGDLS and CDR2 is YYNGEE in the germline V gene. The CDR3 contains 16 residues. V trimming: 5 bases; J trimming: 5 bases; junction bases outside the gene matches: 9. DNA of the CDR3: TGTGCCAGCAGTGTCCAACCGGGACAGGGGAATGAAAAACTGTTTTTT. Protein sequence: CASSVQPGQGNEKLFF. Full variable domain (remainder filled in from reference TRBV9 and TRBJ1-4): DSGVTQTPKHLITATGQRVTLRCSPRSGDLSVYWYQQSLDQGLQFLIQYYNGEERAKGNILERFSAQQFPDLHSELNLSSLELGDSALYFCASSVQPGQGNEKLFFGSGTQLSVL.

This clone was found a few times. This chain uses TRBV29-1 with TRBJ1-2; 11 bases agree with TRBD1. This CDR3 is 11 amino acids long. The V gene's germline CDR1 is SQVTM and CDR2 ANQGSEA. After removal of 6 bases from V and 8 bases from J, the junction contained 2 bases not matched to a gene. CDR3: CSVGQGVGYTF. The CDR3 DNA follows: TGCAGCGTGGGACAGGGGGTCGGCTACACCTTC. The full variable domain, rest sourced from reference TRBV29-1 and TRBJ1-2, is SAVISQKPSRDICQRGTSLTIQCQVDSQVTMMFWYRQQPGQSLTLIATANQGSEATYESGFVIDKFPISRPNLTFSTLTVSNMSPEDSSIYLCSVGQGVGYTFGSGTRLTVV.

This chain links TRBV10-1 with TRBJ1-5; 11 bases line up with TRBD1. The V and J ends lost 2 bases and 2 bases, in that order; junction bases with no gene match: 5. The CDR3 totals 17 residues. CDR1 is WNHNN and CDR2 is SYGVQD in the germline V gene (reference sequence). CDR3 sequence: CASSEGWGQGGNQPQHF. CDR3 coding DNA: TGCGCCAGCAGTGAGGGGTGGGGACAGGGGGGCAATCAGCCCCAGCATTTT.

The chain links TRBV10-1 to TRBJ2-7; 8 bases are shared with TRBD1. With V trimmed by 2 bases and J by 7 bases, 7 bases remained unmatched. The CDR3 is made up of 14 amino acids. Germline CDR1 and CDR2: WNHNN and SYGVQD (reference sequence). The DNA for the CDR3 is TGCGCCAGCAGTGAGGACCGACAGGGGCGGGAGCAGTACTTC. Translating it yields CASSEDRQGREQYF.

The chain carries TRBV10-1 and TRBJ2-1; no firm D call. The V and J ends lost 2 bases and 4 bases respectively, with 9 bases between them. Germline V gene sequence: CDR1 WNHNN, CDR2 SYGVQD (reference sequence). The CDR3 loop spans 14 amino acids. The chain's CDR3 is CASSERVEYNEQFF. For the CDR3, the DNA is TGCGCCAGCAGTGAGCGAGTAGAATACAATGAGCAGTTCTTC.

The chain has TRBV19 and TRBJ2-5; a possible D gene is TRBD2 (5 bases). CDR1 LNHDA and CDR2 SQIVND come from the germline V gene (reference sequence). Trimming took 10 bases from V and 5 from J, leaving 17 bases between them. The CDR3 consists of 13 residues. The CDR3: CATAGSSTETQYF. CDR3 DNA sequence: TGTGCCACCGCGGGCAGTTCTACGGAGACCCAGTACTTC. Drawing the rest from reference TRBV19 and TRBJ2-5, the complete variable domain is DGGITQSPKYLFRKEGQNVTLSCEQNLNHDAMYWYRQDPGQGLRLIYYSQIVNDFQKGDIAEGYSVSREKKESFPLTVTSAQKNPTAFYLCATAGSSTETQYFGPGTRLLVL.

The rearrangement joins TRBV18 to TRBJ1-5, with TRBD1 matching 9 bases. The germline gives CDR1 KGHSH, CDR2 LQKENI. This CDR3 region has 16 residues. V was pared by 6 bases and J by 3 bases, with 9 bases of the junction left unmatched. The CDR3 spells CASSAEGQGNNQPQHF. CDR3 DNA sequence: TGTGCCAGCTCGGCCGAGGGACAGGGTAACAATCAGCCCCAGCATTTT.

This chain joins TRBV10-1 and TRBJ2-5; 7 bases agree with TRBD1. The germline CDR1 and CDR2 sequences are WNHNN and SYGVQD (reference sequence). This CDR3 has 16 residues. V lost 0 bases to trimming and J lost 1 base; unmatched junction nucleotides: 5. Written as DNA, the CDR3 is TGCGCCAGCAGTGAGTCGGAGGCAGGGGGCCAAGAGACCCAGTACTTC. This sequence encodes CASSESEAGGQETQYF.

The chain links TRBV5-1 to TRBJ1-2, with a tentative D call TRBD1 (5 bases). V was clipped by 6 bases and J by 2 bases, with 14 bases between them. The CDR3 loop spans 14 amino acids. CDR1 SGHRS and CDR2 YFSETQ come from the germline V gene. The DNA for the CDR3 is TGCGCCAGCACCCTTAGCCCAGGGAACTATGGCTACACCTTC. It is translated as CASTLSPGNYGYTF.

CDR3 nucleotide sequence: TGCGCCAGCAGCTTGAGTACAGTCGCGAACACCGGGGAGCTGTTTTTT. The encoded protein is CASSLSTVANTGELFF. The chain employs TRBV5-1 and TRBJ2-2; D call uncertain. The V gene's germline CDR1 is SGHRS and CDR2 YFSETQ. This CDR3 is built from 16 residues. V was cut by 1 base and J by 0 bases, with 10 bases left in between.

This clone was seen more than once but under ten times. The chain employs TRBV6-6 and TRBJ1-2, with 8 bases aligning to TRBD1. The CDR3 is 16 residues long. V shed 4 bases, J shed 7 bases, and the junction held 14 bases outside the gene matches. Looked up from germline, CDR1 is MNHNY and CDR2 is SVGAGI (reference sequence). The CDR3 DNA is TGTGCCAGCAGTTGGAAACCGGACAGGGCGGAGGGTGGCTACACCTTC. Translation gives CASSWKPDRAEGGYTF.

The chain couples TRBV15 to TRBJ2-7; 10 bases match TRBD2. Unmatched junction bases numbered 3, after V lost 1 base and J lost 3 bases. Germline CDR1 LNHNV, CDR2 YYDKDF (reference sequence). This CDR3 is built from 15 residues. The chain's CDR3 is CATSRGLAGDYEQYF. The CDR3 DNA reads TGTGCCACCAGCAGAGGACTAGCGGGCGACTACGAGCAGTACTTC.

The rearrangement joins TRBV4-1 to TRBJ2-1; TRBD2 aligns across 10 bases. CDR3 length equals 17 residues. Germline V lookup: CDR1 MGHRA, CDR2 YSYEKL. V gave up 1 base and J gave up 8 bases; unmatched junction bases: 11. CDR3 in amino acids: CASSQVLAGARGDEQFF. CDR3 in DNA: TGCGCCAGCAGCCAAGTCCTAGCGGGAGCCCGGGGAGATGAGCAGTTCTTC.

The DNA for the CDR3 is TGCGCCAGCAGCAACGGCGGGGGATTTAATGAAAAACTGTTTTTT. Amino acid sequence: CASSNGGGFNEKLFF. The gene calls are TRBV5-1 and TRBJ1-4, with a weak D call TRBD1 (5 bases). The V gene lost 4 bases and the J gene lost 4 bases, with 14 bases spanning the gap. Germline V gives CDR1 SGHRS, CDR2 YFSETQ. The CDR3 spans 15 residues.

CDR3 sequence reads: CSVELGSGPMVKKLFF. As DNA, the CDR3 is TGCAGCGTTGAATTGGGTTCAGGGCCAATGGTGAAAAAACTGTTTTTT. This sequence joins TRBV29-1 and TRBJ1-4; tentative D call: TRBD1 (5 bases). The length of the CDR3 is 16 residues. Germline CDR1 SQVTM, CDR2 ANQGSEA. The V and J ends lost 2 bases and 9 bases respectively, with 22 bases between them.

The chain employs TRBV5-8 and TRBJ1-1; D gene uncertain. CDR1 SGHTS and CDR2 YDEGEE come from the germline V gene. The V end lost 4 bases, the J end lost 0 bases, and 10 bases lay between the germline ends. CDR3 length: 14 residues. This CDR3 is CASSVFPMNTEAFF. CDR3 coding DNA: TGTGCCAGCAGCGTGTTTCCCATGAACACTGAAGCTTTCTTT.

This clone was counted between two and nine times. The rearrangement joins TRBV30 to TRBJ2-1, with a possible D match to TRBD2 (6 bases). Germline V CDR1 and CDR2: GTSNPN, SVGIG (reference sequence). The CDR3 sequence is 15 residues long. Trimming removed 1 base at V and 5 bases at J, with 15 bases between. The CDR3 DNA is TGTGCCTGGAGTGCCCCCCTCGCGGGGCACAATGAGCAGTTCTTC. It yields the protein CAWSAPLAGHNEQFF.

The chain uses TRBV5-1 and TRBJ2-3, with 8 bases that match TRBD1. Germline-derived CDR1 and CDR2 are SGHRS and YFSETQ. The CDR3 consists of 14 residues. With 5 bases clipped from V and 4 bases from J, the junction kept 6 bases outside the gene matches. CDR3 bases: TGCGCCAGCAGTTACCAGGGGGCCCCAGATACGCAGTATTTT. Translating it yields CASSYQGAPDTQYF.

The chain is built from TRBV2 and TRBJ1-2, with D tentatively TRBD1 (6 bases). V lost 3 bases, J lost 4 bases, and 12 bases lay in between. CDR1 SNHLY and CDR2 FYNNEI come from the germline V gene. CDR3 length: 14 residues. The CDR3 here is CASSEQGRVYGYTF. The CDR3 DNA reads as TGTGCCAGCAGTGAGCAGGGGAGGGTCTATGGCTACACCTTC.

The rearrangement links TRBV7-2 to TRBJ2-2, with 10 bases fitting TRBD2. In germline, CDR1 is SGHTA, CDR2 FQGNSA. There are 18 residues in the CDR3. Trimming removed 5 bases from V and 4 bases from J; junction bases left unmatched: 13. CDR3 in DNA: TGTGCCAGCAGCCTCCGGGTCAAGCGGGGGGGCAGCACCGGGGAGCTGTTTTTT. Translating gives CASSLRVKRGGSTGELFF.

This clone was observed a few times. Here the CDR3 reads CASSQRGRTLDGYTF. CDR3 bases: TGTGCCAGCAGCCAAAGAGGGAGGACGTTGGATGGCTACACCTTC. The chain links TRBV14 to TRBJ1-2; no firm D call. Germline V gene sequence: CDR1 SGHDN, CDR2 FVKESK. The V end lost 2 bases, the J end lost 6 bases, and 16 bases lay between the germline ends. The CDR3 runs to 15 residues.

This chain links TRBV7-2 with TRBJ2-5; unclear D gene. The CDR3 loop spans 14 amino acids. Looked up from germline, CDR1 is SGHTA and CDR2 is FQGNSA. Trimming shortened V by 1 base and J by 7 bases, and 13 bases separated the two germline ends. CDR3 nucleotide sequence: TGTGCCAGCAGCTTAGGTGGGTCCCAGGCGACCCAGTACTTC. This gives the protein CASSLGGSQATQYF.

This chain joins TRBV14 and TRBJ2-7; 10 bases agree with TRBD1. V was clipped by 4 bases and J by 3 bases; unmatched bases: 9. The length of the CDR3 is 16 residues. CDR1 and CDR2 from the germline V gene are SGHDN and FVKESK. DNA of the CDR3: TGTGCCAGCAGCCGAACCCTTCGGGACAGGGGCTACGAGCAGTACTTC. Its protein product is CASSRTLRDRGYEQYF.

This clone was detected only once. This CDR3 is CASSRLREETQYF. CDR3 nucleotides: TGTGCCAGCAGCCGCCTCAGGGAAGAGACCCAGTACTTC. The chain has TRBV9 and TRBJ2-5; D may be TRBD1 (5 bases). The CDR3 is 13 residues long. The V end lost 4 bases, the J end lost 3 bases, and 10 bases lay between the germline ends. Germline V gene data show CDR1 as SGDLS and CDR2 as YYNGEE.

This chain joins TRBV5-8 and TRBJ2-2; 8 nucleotides align to TRBD2. Germline assignment: CDR1 SGHTS and CDR2 YDEGEE. CDR3 length: 15 amino acids. The J segment lost 3 bases and the V segment lost 3 bases, leaving 4 bases of the junction unmatched. The DNA for the CDR3 is TGTGCCAGCAGCTGGTCTAGCGGGTACACCGGGGAGCTGTTTTTT. Protein: CASSWSSGYTGELFF.

There are a few counts of this clone. The chain couples TRBV7-8 to TRBJ2-7, with 10 bases that match TRBD2. The germline V gene encodes CDR1 SGHVS and CDR2 FQNEAQ. The length of the CDR3 is 16 residues. The J segment lost 1 base and the V segment lost 1 base, leaving 4 bases of the junction unmatched. CDR3 sequence reads: CASSLGSGRNSYEQYF. CDR3 DNA: TGTGCCAGCAGCTTAGGTAGCGGGAGGAATTCCTACGAGCAGTACTTC.

CDR3 sequence: CASSYSPFSGANVLTF. The CDR3 DNA reads TGTGCCAGCAGTTACTCCCCATTTTCTGGGGCCAACGTCCTGACTTTC. The rearrangement joins TRBV6-5 to TRBJ2-6; D not certain. The CDR3 has 16 residues. Germline V gene lookup returns CDR1 MNHEY and CDR2 SVGAGI. V was trimmed by 0 bases and J by 1 base, leaving 7 bases between them.

V and J are TRBV27 and TRBJ2-7; 11 nucleotides match TRBD2. There are 15 residues in the CDR3. Looked up from germline, CDR1 is MNHEY and CDR2 is SMNVEV (reference sequence). With V trimmed by 3 bases and J by 2 bases, 3 bases remained unmatched. CDR3 DNA: TGTGCCAGCAGTTTCCTACTAGCGGGGGCCTACGAGCAGTACTTC. It translates to CASSFLLAGAYEQYF.